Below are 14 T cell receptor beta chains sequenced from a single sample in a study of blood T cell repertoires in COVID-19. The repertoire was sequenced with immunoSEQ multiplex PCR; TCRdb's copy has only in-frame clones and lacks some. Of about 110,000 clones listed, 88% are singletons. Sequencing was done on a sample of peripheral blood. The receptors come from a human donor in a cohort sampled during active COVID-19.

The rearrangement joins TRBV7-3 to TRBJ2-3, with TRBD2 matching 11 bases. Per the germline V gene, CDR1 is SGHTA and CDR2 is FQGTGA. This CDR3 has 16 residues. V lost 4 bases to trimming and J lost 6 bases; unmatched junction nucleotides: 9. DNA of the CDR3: TGTGCCAGCAGCTCAGATATAGCGGGGGGGTCCGATACGCAGTATTTT. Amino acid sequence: CASSSDIAGGSDTQYF.

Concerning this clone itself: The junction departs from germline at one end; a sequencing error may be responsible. The CDR3 DNA is TGTGCTAGCAGCCGGGGACAGGGAACGGCCGGGGAGCTGTTTTTT. Translating it yields CASSRGQGTAGELFF. The chain employs TRBV7-7 and TRBJ2-2; 9 bases are a match to TRBD1. The V gene's germline CDR1 is SSHAT and CDR2 FNYEAQ (reference sequence). This CDR3 has 15 residues. Using reference TRBV7-7 and TRBJ2-2 for the parts outside the CDR3, the full variable domain is GAGVSQSPRYKVTKRGQDVTLRCDPISSHATLYWYQQALGQGPEFLTYFNYEAQPDKSGLPSDRFSAERPEGSISTLTIQRTEQRDSAMYRCASSRGQGTAGELFFGEGSRLTVL.

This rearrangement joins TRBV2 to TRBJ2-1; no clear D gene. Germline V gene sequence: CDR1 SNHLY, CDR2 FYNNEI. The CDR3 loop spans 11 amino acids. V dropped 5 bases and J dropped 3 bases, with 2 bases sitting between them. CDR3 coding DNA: TGTGCCAGCAGTTACTACAATGAGCAGTTCTTC. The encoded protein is CASSYYNEQFF.

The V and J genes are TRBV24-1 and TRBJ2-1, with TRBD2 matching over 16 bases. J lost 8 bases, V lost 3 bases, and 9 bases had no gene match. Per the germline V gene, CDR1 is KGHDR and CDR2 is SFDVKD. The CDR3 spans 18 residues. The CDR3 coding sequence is TGTGCCACCAGTGATCCTCCCGGGACTAGCGGGGGGGCGGATGAGCAGTTCTTC. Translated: CATSDPPGTSGGADEQFF.

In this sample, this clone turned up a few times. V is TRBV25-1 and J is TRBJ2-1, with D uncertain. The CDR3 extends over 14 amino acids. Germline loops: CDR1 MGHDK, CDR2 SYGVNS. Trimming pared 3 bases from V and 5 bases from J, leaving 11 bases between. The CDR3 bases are TGTGCCAGCAGTGAGGTCGGAGCTAACAATGAGCAGTTCTTC. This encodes CASSEVGANNEQFF.

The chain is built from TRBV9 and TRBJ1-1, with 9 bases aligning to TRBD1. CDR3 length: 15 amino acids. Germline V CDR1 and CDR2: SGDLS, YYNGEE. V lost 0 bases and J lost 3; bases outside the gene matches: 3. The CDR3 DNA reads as TGTGCCAGCAGCGTAGTGGGACAGGGAGACACTGAAGCTTTCTTT. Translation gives CASSVVGQGDTEAFF.

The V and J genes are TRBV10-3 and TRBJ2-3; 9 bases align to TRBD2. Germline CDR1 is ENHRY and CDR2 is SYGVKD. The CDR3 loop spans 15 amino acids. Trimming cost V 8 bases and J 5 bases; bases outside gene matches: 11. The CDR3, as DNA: TGTGCCATCCGGGGGGTAGCGGGAGTTCAAGATACGCAGTATTTT. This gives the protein CAIRGVAGVQDTQYF.

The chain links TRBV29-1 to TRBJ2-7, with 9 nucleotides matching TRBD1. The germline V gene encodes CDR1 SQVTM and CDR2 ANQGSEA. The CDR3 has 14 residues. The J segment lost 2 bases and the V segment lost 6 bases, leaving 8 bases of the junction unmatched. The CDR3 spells CSVHGGQGPYEQYF. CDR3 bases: TGCAGCGTCCATGGGGGACAGGGCCCCTACGAGCAGTACTTC.

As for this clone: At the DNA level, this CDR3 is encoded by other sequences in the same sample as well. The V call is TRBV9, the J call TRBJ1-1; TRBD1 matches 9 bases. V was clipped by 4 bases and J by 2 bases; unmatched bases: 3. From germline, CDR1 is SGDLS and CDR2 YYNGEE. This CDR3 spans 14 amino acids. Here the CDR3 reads CASSKGQGNTEAFF. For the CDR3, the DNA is TGTGCCAGCAGCAAGGGACAGGGTAACACTGAAGCTTTCTTT.

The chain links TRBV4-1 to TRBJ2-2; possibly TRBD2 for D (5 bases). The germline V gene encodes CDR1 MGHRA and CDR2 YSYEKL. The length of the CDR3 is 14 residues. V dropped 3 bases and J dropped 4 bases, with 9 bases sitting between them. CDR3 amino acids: CASSQFSGTGELFF. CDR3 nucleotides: TGCGCCAGCAGCCAGTTCAGCGGCACCGGGGAGCTGTTTTTT.

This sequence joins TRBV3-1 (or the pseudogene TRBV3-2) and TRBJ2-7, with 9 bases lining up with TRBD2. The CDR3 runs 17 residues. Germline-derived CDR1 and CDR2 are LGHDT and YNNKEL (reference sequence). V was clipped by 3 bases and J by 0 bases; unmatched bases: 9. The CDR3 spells CASSQEVLAGISYEQYF. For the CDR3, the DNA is TGTGCCAGCAGCCAGGAGGTCCTAGCGGGGATCTCCTACGAGCAGTACTTC.

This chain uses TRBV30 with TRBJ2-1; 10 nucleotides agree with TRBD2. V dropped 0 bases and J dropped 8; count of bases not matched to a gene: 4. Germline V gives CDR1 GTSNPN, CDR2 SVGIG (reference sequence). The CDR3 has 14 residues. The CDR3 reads CAWSVAGGRDEQFF. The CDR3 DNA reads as TGTGCCTGGAGTGTAGCGGGAGGGCGAGATGAGCAGTTCTTC.

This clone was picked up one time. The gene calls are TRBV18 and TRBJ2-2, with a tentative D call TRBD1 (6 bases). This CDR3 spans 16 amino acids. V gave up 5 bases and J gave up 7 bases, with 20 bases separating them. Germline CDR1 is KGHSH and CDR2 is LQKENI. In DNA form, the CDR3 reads TGTGCCAGCTCAGCCGACAGGATTCACGGTGGCGGGGAGCTGTTTTTT. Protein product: CASSADRIHGGGELFF.

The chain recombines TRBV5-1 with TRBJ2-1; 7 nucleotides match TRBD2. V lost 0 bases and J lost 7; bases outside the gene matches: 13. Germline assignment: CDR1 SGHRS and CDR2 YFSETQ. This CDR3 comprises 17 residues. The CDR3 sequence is CASSLGMTSPLRNEQFF. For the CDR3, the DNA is TGCGCCAGCAGCTTGGGGATGACTAGCCCTCTCAGGAATGAGCAGTTCTTC.